Listed below are T cell receptor beta chains from one sample, sequenced in a study of pediatric ulcerative colitis. Produced via immunoSEQ multiplex PCR; TCRdb's table is partial and in-frame only. The sample lists 20,000 to 25,000 clones, about two thirds occurring once. Sequencing was performed on gut tissue. Every receptor here comes from a boy younger than 18 with severe ulcerative colitis. Each CDR3 is given with its conserved first and last residue. D genes are given only for firm matches. Rows give clone size only sometimes, using once, few, many, or a class for an expanded clone.

>TRBJ1-2|-|TRBV5-6|-
TGTGCCAGCAGCTTTGAAGGGCAGATAATCTTAAACTATGGCTACACCTTC
CASSFEGQIILNYGYTF
>TRBJ1-1|-|TRBV5-1|TRBD1
TGCGCCAGCAGCTTGCAGGGGACAGGGCTGAACACTGAAGCTTTCTTT
CASSLQGTGLNTEAFF
>TRBJ1-2|-|TRBV2|TRBD1
TGTGCCAGCATAAATTGGGACAGGGGAATCTATGGCTACACCTTC
CASINWDRGIYGYTF
>TRBJ1-1|-|TRBV5-1|-
TGCGCCAGCAGCTTGGTAGGGGCGAACACTGAAGCTTTCTTT
CASSLVGANTEAFF
>TRBJ2-2|-|TRBV5-4|-
TGTGCCAGCAGCCAGGGGTGGGGGCAGAACACCGGGGAGCTGTTTTTT
CASSQGWGQNTGELFF
>TRBJ1-3|-|TRBV4-1|TRBD1
TGCGCCAGCAGCCAAGGGGACAGGGTCCAAGGTGGAAACACCATATATTTT
CASSQGDRVQGGNTIYF
>TRBJ1-2|-|TRBV9|-
TGTGCCAGCAGTGGGGGCAGGGGAGGCTACACCTTC
CASSGGRGGYTF
>TRBJ1-5|few|TRBV12-2|-
TGTGCAAGTCGGGGGACAGTGGATAGCAATCAGCCCCAGCATTTT
CASRGTVDSNQPQHF
>TRBJ2-5|-|TRBV18|-
TGTGCCAGCTCACCGCCTGAGTACCAAGAGACCCAGTACTTC
CASSPPEYQETQYF
>TRBJ2-5|-|TRBV30|-
TGTGCCTGGAGTCCCCTCGGCAGGGGACAACAAGAGACCCAGTACTTC
CAWSPLGRGQQETQYF
>TRBJ2-2|-|TRBV9|-
TGTGCCAGCAGCCCTCCGGGAAAACTAGCCGGGGAGCTGTTTTTT
CASSPPGKLAGELFF
>TRBJ1-6|-|TRBV30|-
TGTGCCTGGAGTGTACGTACAGGGCGGGAAAATTCACCCCTCCACTTT
CAWSVRTGRENSPLHF
>TRBJ1-2|once|TRBV9|-
TGTGCCAGCAGCGTAGAGTTGAGACGGGACGAGAGCTACACCTTC
CASSVELRRDESYTF
>TRBJ2-7|-|TRBV6-1|TRBD2
TGTGCCAGCAGTCCCGGCGGGGGATCCTCCTACGAGCAGTACTTC
CASSPGGGSSYEQYF
>TRBJ2-7|-|TRBV7-2|TRBD1
TGTGCCAGCACGCGGGACAGGAGCTCCTACGAGCAGTACTTC
CASTRDRSSYEQYF
>TRBJ1-1|-|TRBV6-6|-
TGTGCCAGCAGTCCAGGGGATTCTAAGGCTTTCTTT
CASSPGDSKAFF
>TRBJ1-1|-|TRBV18|-
TGTGCCAGCACACGGCCTGAGGGGAGTACTGAAGCTTTCTTT
CASTRPEGSTEAFF
>TRBJ2-3|-|TRBV7-6|-
TGTGCCAGCAGCTTAATGAGTCGGAGAGTAAGCACAGATACGCAGTATTTT
CASSLMSRRVSTDTQYF
>TRBJ2-1|once|TRBV7-7|TRBD2
TGTGCTAGCAGCCCAACCCTTGCTAGCGGGGGGCGATCTCCCAACAATGAGCAGTTCTTC
CASSPTLASGGRSPNNEQFF
>TRBJ2-7|-|TRBV10-3|TRBD1
TGTGCCATCAGTGACAGGGGGTACGAGCAGTACTTC
CAISDRGYEQYF
>TRBJ2-1|-|TRBV7-9|TRBD1
TGTGCCAGCAGCTCTCGGGACAGACCTCTATCAGGTAATGAGCAGTTCTTC
CASSSRDRPLSGNEQFF
>TRBJ1-2|once|TRBV4-1|TRBD1
TGCGCCAGCAGCCAGACAGGGGACTATGGCTACACCTTC
CASSQTGDYGYTF
>TRBJ2-7|-|TRBV2|TRBD1
TGTGCCAGCGCCCGCGATGCCGGGACAGGCAACGAGCAGTACTTC
CASARDAGTGNEQYF
>TRBJ2-7|-|TRBV7-7|TRBD1
TGTGCCAGCAGCTTAGGGACAGGGTACGAGCAGTACTTC
CASSLGTGYEQYF
>TRBJ1-5|-|TRBV7-6|-
TGTGCCAGCAGCTTAGAACGGGATCCCATATGGTGCAATCAGCCCCAGCATTTT
CASSLERDPIWCNQPQHF
>TRBJ1-1|-|TRBV29-1|TRBD1
TGCAGCGGGAGGAATCAGGGGGCGACCACTGAAGCTTTCTTT
CSGRNQGATTEAFF
>TRBJ1-6|few|TRBV19|-
TGTGCCAGTAGCTGGGAGAAGTCCTCTTCACCCCTCCACTTT
CASSWEKSSSPLHF
>TRBJ1-3|-|TRBV9|-
TGTGCCAGCAGCGTACTCGCTACATCTTATGGAAACACCATATATTTT
CASSVLATSYGNTIYF
>TRBJ2-6|few|TRBV30|TRBD1
TGTGCCTGGAGGGCAGGGGGCCTTGCTGGGGCCAACGTCCTGACTTTC
CAWRAGGLAGANVLTF
>TRBJ2-7|-|TRBV14|TRBD1
TGTGCCAGCGGCCCGGGACAGGGCATATACGAGCAGTACTTC
CASGPGQGIYEQYF
>TRBJ1-1|-|TRBV6-6|-
TGTGCCTCCGGTGGGACTGAAGCTTTCTTT
CASGGTEAFF
>TRBJ1-2|-|TRBV4-1|-
TGCGCCAGCAGCCCAACCAAGACAGTTAACTATGGCTACACCTTC
CASSPTKTVNYGYTF
>TRBJ2-7|-|TRBV18|TRBD1
TGTGCCAGCTCACCACAGGGGGCGGTACTGGCCGAGCAGTACTTC
CASSPQGAVLAEQYF
>TRBJ2-3|-|TRBV27|-
TGTGCCAGCAGACGAGTAACGGCCTTCACAGATACGCAGTATTTT
CASRRVTAFTDTQYF
>TRBJ2-1|-|TRBV11-2|-
TGTGCCAGCAGCTATAGCTCCTACAATGAGCAGTTCTTC
CASSYSSYNEQFF
>TRBJ1-6|-|TRBV11-2|-
TGTGCCAGCAGCTTAGATAGGTTTAATTCACCCCTCCACTTT
CASSLDRFNSPLHF
>TRBJ1-4|-|TRBV29-1|-
TGCAGCGTTTTTCTTGCAACTAATGAAAAACTGTTTTTT
CSVFLATNEKLFF
>TRBJ2-2|-|TRBV2|TRBD1
TGTGCCAGCAGTCTTACAGGGGTCACCGGGGAGCTGTTTTTT
CASSLTGVTGELFF
>TRBJ1-5|-|TRBV12-5|-
TGTGCTAGTGGTTTGGGTAGTACCAATCAGCCCCAGCATTTT
CASGLGSTNQPQHF
>TRBJ1-6|-|TRBV5-1|-
TGCGCCAGCAGCCTAAAGGGGCAGGGAGGATCACCCCTCCACTTT
CASSLKGQGGSPLHF
>TRBJ1-6|few|TRBV19|TRBD1
TGTGCCAGTAGTATGGGAGGGGGCAATTCACCCCTCCACTTT
CASSMGGGNSPLHF